This T cell receptor (beta chain) originates from a study of blood T cell repertoires in COVID-19. The V end lost 0 bases, the J end lost 10 bases, and 16 bases lay between the germline ends. This CDR3 is 16 amino acids long. Germline V CDR1 and CDR2: SEHNR, FQNEAQ (reference sequence). Researchers sorted participants into cohorts using their self-reported clinical history. Assay used: immunoSEQ multiplex PCR; TCRdb lists only in-frame clones, some missing. Among roughly 250,000 clones, 80% to 90% were seen once, and the ten largest hold 3% to 3.5%. This TCR was recovered from a woman between 35 and 50 years old who had been exposed to COVID-19. Sequencing was performed on PBMCs or T cells enriched from blood (not recorded which). The chain recombines TRBV7-9 with TRBJ1-6, with a weak D call TRBD1 (6 bases). The CDR3 spells CASSLAGVTGKSPLHF. The CDR3 DNA follows: TGTGCCAGCAGCTTAGCGGGGGTAACAGGGAAATCACCCCTCCACTTT.